The TCR beta chain under discussion was sequenced for a study of cytomegalovirus exposure and HLA in healthy donors (dated by TCRdb to 2016 to 2017). Study-wide context: An earlier analysis of fewer than 750 of the donors reported 250 to 300 Gb of sequence data and some 110 million unique TCR beta sequences obtained from some 200 million T cells. An early release covering roughly 640 HLA-typed donors comprised 250 to 350 gigabases of sequencing data and tens of millions of unique TCR sequences. Among the roughly 400 genotyped donors, approximately 82% belonged to the genetic ancestry cluster associated with self-reported Caucasian donors. The study aimed to test whether cataloging public T cell receptors could reveal signatures of past pathogen exposure. The study profiled the T cell repertoires of 550 to 700 subjects by immunosequencing and related them to cytomegalovirus serostatus. A separate validation cohort of roughly 120 different subjects was used in addition to the 666-subject first cohort. The study combined high-throughput TCR immunosequencing, statistical association of individual TCRs with disease status, and machine learning to predict cytomegalovirus infection status. A later analysis re-examined previously published TCR beta repertoires from just over 650 donors and added high-resolution HLA genotyping to investigate patterns of TCR occurrence. Rather than drawing on any new phenotypic data, the later analysis identified candidate immune exposures from TCR beta sequences and the way those sequences occurred across donors. An earlier analysis of roughly 580 of the donors used high-throughput TCR beta sequencing to judge whether each TCR beta V gene segment behaved as functional or pseudogenic. Alongside the repertoire data, information on donor age, sex, ethnicity and CMV serostatus was compiled. A later genetic analysis used genome-wide SNP genotypes for about 55% of the 666 donors, treating that subset as a discovery cohort. All discovery cohort repertoires had been generated using a single sequencing platform. HLA typing included class I and class II loci at four-digit resolution. Typing coverage varied by locus: roughly 629-630 donors for A, B, C, DRB1 and DQB1; under 550 for DQA1; 606 for DPA1; around 450 for DPB1. Roughly five DR-DQ haplotypes were handled as single units for association and clustering, since linkage in the cohort was strong. On average, around 240,000 unique TCR beta nucleotide sequences were sequenced per donor among about 400 genotyped donors of the cohort, with 15% to 20% of those sequences being non-productive.

The library came from the immunoSEQ multiplex PCR assay. For the multiplex PCR, a mixture combining 60 forward primers for TCR Vbeta segments and 13 reverse primers for TCR Jbeta segments was used. Amplification of the CDR3 region of rearranged TCR beta genes was performed with a multiplex PCR assay on genomic DNA. The Illumina HiSeq System was used to sequence the amplified TCR beta libraries as 87-base-pair reads. The original pipeline was this. A later analysis tallied 70 million to 100 million unique TCR beta chains across the 666 repertoires, and around 10 million of those chains were shared by two or more donors. A nearest-neighbor algorithm error-corrected the raw reads and collapsed the reads into unique sequences, merging closely related sequences to remove PCR and sequencing errors. Alignment of CDR3 sequences to IMGT reference sequences was used to assign V, D and J gene segments. For a sequence to be retained, a match of at least six nucleotides to both a V gene segment and a J gene segment was required. Rearrangements were called productive when the CDR3 lacked stop codons and stayed in frame with V and J; all others were non-productive. CDR3 was defined by IMGT convention, running from the second conserved V-encoded cysteine to the conserved J-encoded phenylalanine. The earlier analysis of 450 to 750 of the donors excluded any sequence lacking an unambiguous match to a single V gene segment. An earlier analysis of about 590 of the donors classified V segments as functional when productive rearrangements were above 56.7% and as segregating when the standard deviation between donors was above 5%. A statistical classification framework was built for diagnosing cytomegalovirus status from the catalog of TCR beta chain sequences. In a later analysis, V and J genes were assigned by comparing TCR nucleotide sequences against IMGT/GENE-DB human TR gene sequences. In a later analysis, CDR3 sequences and most-parsimonious VDJ recombination scenarios were assigned using the TCRdist pipeline. In a later analysis, every TCR beta chain was defined by the combination of its CDR3 amino acid sequence and its V-gene family, and reads without a unique V-gene family were dropped. To address suspected cross-contamination and a sequencing artifact, a later analysis removed around 600 highly shared, low-generation-probability nucleotide sequences. A later analysis calculated a clonal expansion index for each public chain from normalized within-repertoire ranks of inferred template counts. A later analysis computed generation probabilities with a VDJ recombination model fitted to out-of-frame rearrangements, and checked the results against IGoR. In a later analysis, hypergeometric tests were used to score TCR-TCR, TCR-HLA and TCR-CMV co-occurrence, with a repertoire-size bias correction applied to TCR pairs. A later analysis estimated false discovery rates by permuting HLA or CMV assignments 20 times. In a later analysis, co-occurring TCRs were grouped using DBSCAN, and TCRdist sequence similarity was added for clustering within HLA-allele-positive subsets. For co-occurrence clustering, repertoires with fewer than 30,000 or more than 120,000 public chains were excluded, along with four or five repertoires with anomalous nucleotide sharing. TCRdb holds this immuneACCESS table with in-frame rearrangements only. Some clones are missing; in checked studies, unresolved V genes explain under half, and the rest has no known cause. That table furnishes V, J and clone size, whereas the DNA furnished D and trimming. This sample gives 90,000 to 140,000 clones in total; 65% to 90% of them show up just once. 6.9% of the sample comes from the top ten.

From the cysteine up to the phenylalanine, the CDR3 has a length of 15 residues. Only the CDR3 region is kept as DNA, spanning 45 bases read in frame from base 1. Ends trimmed: V by 6 bases, J by 8 bases; bases unmatched to a gene: 11. The germline V gene supplies CDR1 MDHEN and CDR2 SYDVKM. Concerning this clone: What this receptor recognizes is not known. There are no base qualities to consult, and no much larger clone falls within one base.

The cohort comprised 670 or so healthy bone marrow donors. At the time of sampling, every cohort member was nominally healthy, though immune exposures that went unrecorded were likely present. The donor was CMV seropositive and belonged to the group of about 290 seropositive cohort members. Every donor gave a peripheral blood sample, and the peripheral blood mononuclear cells from that sample were used for TCR beta sequencing. The Qiagen DNeasy Blood Extraction Kit was used to extract genomic DNA from the blood cell samples. The full study reports these points: Roughly uniform sequencing depth across donors was assumed in presence/absence analyses, although this assumption may not hold. In vitro tests confirmed that a few of the cytomegalovirus-associated TCR beta chains recognize cytomegalovirus antigens. In the study, some 160 TCR beta chains were listed as associated with cytomegalovirus. A further reported finding was that TCR beta sequences accurately predicted the HLA-A and HLA-B alleles for most subjects in the first cohort. In this cohort, only TCR beta chains were sequenced, and detectable features were limited by the absence of alpha or paired-chain data. In a later analysis, around 17,000 TCR beta sequences were associated with specific HLA alleles at a false discovery rate of 0.05. HLA typing was unavailable for some donors at each locus, so association tests used only the typed subset. In a later analysis, HLA-associated TCR beta chains showed more clonal expansion and lower generation probabilities than non-associated chains that were equally common. In a later genetic analysis, fewer N-insertions in productive TCRs were reported among donors in an Asian-associated ancestry cluster than the approximately 670-donor mean. Several of the top co-occurrence clusters appeared to be linked to parvovirus B19, influenza, CMV and Epstein-Barr virus, according to a later analysis. In an earlier analysis of roughly 500 of the donors, most TCR beta V segments appeared in productive rearrangements about 87% or about 30% of the time, broadly matching IMGT annotations. In a later genetic analysis, a missense DCLRE1C variant was associated with V-gene and J-gene trimming of TCR beta chains, and the association was replicated in an independent cohort. In a later analysis, TCR association rates were found to vary across HLA loci, with the most associated TCRs seen for DRB1 alleles and the fewest for HLA-C alleles. It was suggested by the authors that the approach could potentially be generalized to other disease states and immunological phenotypes. While some public TCRs were present in many individuals, most TCR sequences turned up only very rarely across donors. The earlier analysis of fewer than 750 of the donors excluded 15 to 20 rarely observed V segments, including chromosome 9 orphons, because counts were too low. The classifier was reported to diagnose cytomegalovirus status with high specificity and sensitivity in both the original cohort and the validation cohort. According to a later analysis, most CMV-associated TCR beta chains appeared to be HLA-restricted, and the HLA associations seemed to be driven largely by CMV exposure. CMV serostatus was the only immune exposure information available for the cohort. Some IMGT-functional V segments, including TRBV6-2 and TRBV6-3, could not be told apart with the 87-base-pair reads, so those segments were excluded. The sequencing pipeline was judged likely to have produced a cluster of highly shared sequence variants as a technical artifact. Linkage disequilibrium might explain the correlated functional status among segregating V segments, but an unknown experimental factor could not be excluded. Assigning TCR associations to individual alleles was difficult when HLA alleles, especially DR and DQ, strongly co-occurred.

The sequenced sample consisted of PBMCs. This chain is built from TRBV28 and TRBJ1-4, with 8 middle bases fitting TRBD1. The receptor comes from a young man in good health and CMV-seropositive. CDR3 loop: CASRQGGALGEKLFF. DNA sequence: TGTGCCAGCAGACAGGGGGGGGCCTTAGGGGAAAAACTGTTTTTT.